Each of the 16 T cell receptor beta chains below was sequenced from the same sample in a study of blood T cells in healthy people across ages. Through a sample-barcoded 5' primer and a J-beta primer mix, a second PCR was run for roughly 6 to 12 cycles. Each CDR3 protein is one row after TCRdb ran MiXCR on the 5' RACE reads. The sample includes about 970,000 distinct CDR3 sequences, 45% to 60% of them seen just once. The sequenced sample was blood. Receptors originate from a woman in her fifties or sixties in good health.

The chain uses TRBV12-3 or TRBV12-4 and TRBJ2-4, with 10 nucleotides matching TRBD2. The J call may not be correct, given that the DNA end is closer to TRBJ2-7. This CDR3 is 14 amino acids long. CDR3 in amino acids: CASTLGLANDEQYF. DNA of the CDR3: TGTGCCAGCACCCTGGGACTAGCGAACGACGAGCAGTACTTC.

The chain combines TRBV6-6 with TRBJ2-4; 7 bases are shared with TRBD2. The J call may be mistaken, given a closer DNA end match to TRBJ2-5. Germline CDR1 and CDR2: MNHNY and SVGAGI (reference sequence). The CDR3 totals 16 residues. CDR3 DNA sequence: TGTGCCAGCAGTTACTTTGAGAGCGGGAAAAGGGAGACCCAGTACTTC. It is translated as CASSYFESGKRETQYF.

This rearrangement joins TRBV7-2 to TRBJ2-1; D is ambiguous. The germline V and J ends were trimmed by 2 bases and 8 bases, with 16 bases remaining between them. Germline V CDR1 and CDR2: SGHTA, FQGNSA. This CDR3 contains 15 residues. CDR3 loop: CASSLTWSGLHEQFF. The CDR3 DNA sequence: TGTGCCAGCAGCTTAACTTGGTCTGGCCTCCATGAGCAGTTCTTC.

The chain combines TRBV29-1 with TRBJ1-1, with D unclear. V lost 5 bases and J lost 10, with 20 bases in between. This CDR3 comprises 13 residues. Germline CDR1 and CDR2: SQVTM and ANQGSEA. This chain's CDR3 is CSVIAGFSGLAFF. As DNA, the CDR3 is TGCAGCGTTATAGCCGGCTTTTCGGGTTTAGCTTTCTTT.

The genes are TRBV20-1 and TRBJ2-5; 9 nucleotides match TRBD2. J gave up 11 bases and V 6 bases, and 19 bases lay outside the gene matches. Germline V gives CDR1 DFQATT, CDR2 SNEGSKA (reference sequence). This CDR3 has 15 amino acids. The CDR3 DNA follows: TGCAGTGCCCTAACCCCGACTAGCGGCTCCTACGTGCAGTACTTC. Encoded protein: CSALTPTSGSYVQYF.

The table lists this clonotype with a few counts. CDR3 loop: CASSLGAMSAQYF. DNA of the CDR3: TGTGCCAGCAGCTTAGGGGCGATGTCGGCGCAGTATTTT. The chain uses TRBV7-9 and TRBJ2-3; no firm D call. Trimming took off 1 base at V and 10 bases at J, with 12 bases between the two ends. The CDR3 covers 13 residues. Per germline, CDR1 SEHNR and CDR2 FQNEAQ (reference sequence).

This clonotype was counted only a few times. The chain couples TRBV27 to TRBJ2-7, with D maybe TRBD1 (5 bases). Trimming removed 4 bases at V and 0 bases at J, with 7 bases between. There are 13 residues in the CDR3. Germline CDR1 is MNHEY and CDR2 is SMNVEV (reference sequence). The CDR3, as DNA: TGTGCCAGCAGTTGGGGCTTCTCCTACGAGCAGTACTTC. This gives the protein CASSWGFSYEQYF.

The chain combines TRBV28 with TRBJ2-2, with TRBD1 matching over 9 bases. The CDR3 runs 16 residues. V was clipped by 8 bases and J by 5 bases; unmatched bases: 12. Germline V CDR1 and CDR2: MDHEN, SYDVKM. CDR3 sequence (DNA): TGTGCCAGCGGAAAGGCCGGGACAGGGACGACCGGGGAGCTGTTTTTT. This codes for CASGKAGTGTTGELFF.

In its sample, this clonotype was seen many times. This chain uses TRBV9 with TRBJ2-6; the D is unclear. This CDR3 is 14 amino acids long. CDR1 SGDLS and CDR2 YYNGEE come from the germline V gene. Trimming left V 5 bases short and J 0 bases short, with 6 bases between. The CDR3 is CASSVGSGANVLTF. The CDR3 DNA follows: TGTGCCAGCAGTGTTGGCTCTGGGGCCAACGTCCTGACTTTC. Full variable domain (remainder filled in from reference TRBV9 and TRBJ2-6): DSGVTQTPKHLITATGQRVTLRCSPRSGDLSVYWYQQSLDQGLQFLIQYYNGEERAKGNILERFSAQQFPDLHSELNLSSLELGDSALYFCASSVGSGANVLTFGAGSRLTVL.

The genes are TRBV3-1 and TRBJ1-1; D not certain. The germline V gene has CDR1 LGHDT and CDR2 YNNKEL (reference sequence). The CDR3 contains 14 residues. V gave up 8 bases and J gave up 4 bases, with 17 bases separating them. Here the CDR3 DNA reads TGTGCCAGCCAAGGCGGGCCCAAGGGCACTGAAGCTTTCTTT. Its translation: CASQGGPKGTEAFF. The full variable domain, its missing parts supplied by reference TRBV3-1 and TRBJ1-1, is DTAVSQTPKYLVTQMGNDKSIKCEQNLGHDTMYWYKQDSKKFLKIMFSYNNKELIINETVPNRFSPKSPDKAHLNLHINSLELGDSAVYFCASQGGPKGTEAFFGQGTRLTVV.

This chain joins TRBV4-1 and TRBJ2-5; perhaps TRBD2 as D (5 bases). This CDR3 spans 16 amino acids. The germline V and J ends were trimmed by 0 bases and 4 bases, with 15 bases remaining between them. Germline V lookup: CDR1 MGHRA, CDR2 YSYEKL. The CDR3, as DNA: TGCGCCAGCAGCCAAGACGGACGGAGGCAGTTAGAGACCCAGTACTTC. Its protein is CASSQDGRRQLETQYF.

The V call is TRBV27, the J call TRBJ2-1; D is unresolved. Between the trimmed V and J ends, which lost 3 bases and 2 bases, there was a span of 11 bases. This CDR3 is 15 amino acids long. Germline V gene lookup returns CDR1 MNHEY and CDR2 SMNVEV (reference sequence). The CDR3 loop is CASSFGASAYNEQFF. The CDR3 DNA follows: TGTGCCAGCAGTTTCGGAGCGAGTGCCTACAATGAGCAGTTCTTC.

The chain carries TRBV28 and TRBJ2-7, with TRBD1 matching 11 bases. CDR1 and CDR2 from the germline V gene are MDHEN and SYDVKM. The V segment lost 9 bases and the J segment 7 bases; nucleotides outside the gene matches: 11. The CDR3 covers 14 residues. The CDR3, as DNA: TGTGCCAGTTGGTTAGGACAGGGGGCGCGGGAGCAGTACTTC. This sequence encodes CASWLGQGAREQYF.

The chain recombines TRBV12-3 or TRBV12-4 with TRBJ1-1, with 7 bases aligning to TRBD1. Germline trimming cut 6 bases from V and 0 bases from J; bases unmatched to any gene: 7. CDR3 length: 15 residues. The CDR3 DNA follows: TGTGCCAGCAGCCCAGCCGACAGGGTGAACACTGAAGCTTTCTTT. This translates into CASSPADRVNTEAFF.

This clonotype was detected only a few times. The genes are TRBV4-1 and TRBJ2-7; a weak D match, TRBD2 (6 bases). Deletions cut 2 bases from V and 5 bases from J, with 19 bases between. Germline values: CDR1 MGHRA, CDR2 YSYEKL. The CDR3 contains 16 residues. This CDR3 reads CASSQTLAFTLDEQYF. The CDR3, as DNA: TGCGCCAGCAGCCAAACCCTAGCGTTCACTCTCGACGAGCAGTACTTC.

This clonotype was observed a handful of times. The chain has TRBV7-2 and TRBJ2-4; D is unresolved. Deletions cut 4 bases from V and 1 base from J, with 8 bases between. The germline CDR1 and CDR2 sequences are SGHTA and FQGNSA. The CDR3 consists of 14 residues. The CDR3 is CASSSTAAKNIQYF. CDR3 in DNA: TGTGCCAGCAGCTCCACCGCTGCCAAAAACATTCAGTACTTC.